A single sample is the source of the 3 T cell receptor beta chains below, sequenced in a study of T cell repertoires in cytomegalovirus infection. These receptors' targets are unknown. TCRdb used MiXCR to reprocess the reads, holding one entry per CDR3 protein. The sample lists 550,000 to 850,000 distinct CDR3 sequences, roughly 30% occurring once. The specimen was cultured PBMCs, collected from culture after CMV antigen stimulation. Source of these receptors: a human donor in good health (CMV status not recorded). Some clones in this sample may be carry-over from other donors' samples.

This chain connects TRBV2 to TRBJ2-4, with 15 bases identical to TRBD2. The CDR3 runs 15 residues. The germline V gene has CDR1 SNHLY and CDR2 FYNNEI. V was clipped by 5 bases and J by 11 bases; unmatched bases: 7. Written as DNA, the CDR3 is TGTGCCAGCAGTCGAGGACTAGCGGGGGGGCCCTTTCAGTACTTC. Translation gives CASSRGLAGGPFQYF.

This clonotype appeared many times. The chain couples TRBV7-8 to TRBJ2-1, with D perhaps given as TRBD1 or TRBD2 (7 bases each). The CDR3 covers 16 residues. Germline values: CDR1 SGHVS, CDR2 FQNEAQ. The V end lost 4 bases, the J end lost 9 bases, and 22 bases lay between the germline ends. The CDR3 spells CASSSTGEWGGTEQFF. CDR3 sequence (DNA): TGTGCCAGCAGCTCCACAGGGGAATGGGGGGGCACTGAGCAGTTCTTC.

V is TRBV6-2 or TRBV6-3 and J is TRBJ1-1, with D possibly matching TRBD1 (6 bases). Germline CDR1 reads MNHEY; CDR2 reads SVGEGT. V was pared by 0 bases and J by 5 bases, with 28 bases between. The CDR3 loop spans 20 amino acids. The CDR3 sequence is CASSYSPMVGQGIKNTEAFF. Written as DNA, the CDR3 is TGTGCCAGCAGTTACTCCCCCATGGTCGGGCAGGGGATAAAGAATACTGAAGCTTTCTTT.